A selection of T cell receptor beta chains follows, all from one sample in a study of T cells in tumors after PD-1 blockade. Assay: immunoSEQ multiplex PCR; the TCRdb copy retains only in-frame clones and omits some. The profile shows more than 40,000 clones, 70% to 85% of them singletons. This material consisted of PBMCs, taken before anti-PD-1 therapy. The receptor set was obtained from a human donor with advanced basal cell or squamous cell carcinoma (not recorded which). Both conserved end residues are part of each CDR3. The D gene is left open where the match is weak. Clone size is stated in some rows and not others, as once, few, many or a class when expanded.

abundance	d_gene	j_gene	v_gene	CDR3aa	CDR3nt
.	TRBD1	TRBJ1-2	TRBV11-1	CASSFDRGSNYGYTF	TGTGCCAGCAGCTTTGACAGGGGCTCTAACTATGGCTACACCTTC
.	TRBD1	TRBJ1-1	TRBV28	CASSLAGGGNTEAFF	TGTGCCAGCAGTTTAGCAGGGGGGGGGAACACTGAAGCTTTCTTT
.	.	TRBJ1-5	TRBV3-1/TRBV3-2	CASSQGGYSNQPQHF	TGTGCCAGCAGCCAAGGGGGGTATAGCAATCAGCCCCAGCATTTT
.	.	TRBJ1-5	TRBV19	CASPMTGPNQPQHF	TGTGCCAGCCCAATGACCGGCCCGAATCAGCCCCAGCATTTT
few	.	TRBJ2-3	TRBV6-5	CATRAWGSEDTQYF	TGTGCCACCCGCGCATGGGGGAGTGAAGATACGCAGTATTTT
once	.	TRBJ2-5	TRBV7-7	CASSLVGGTQETQYF	TGTGCCAGCAGCTTAGTAGGCGGAACCCAAGAGACCCAGTACTTC
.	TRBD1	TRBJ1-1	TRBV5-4	CASSLDRDPEAFF	TGTGCCAGCAGTCTAGACAGGGATCCTGAAGCTTTCTTT
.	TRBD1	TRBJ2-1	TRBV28	CASSLYWAAGTGGYNEQFF	TGTGCCAGCAGTTTATATTGGGCGGCGGGGACAGGGGGCTACAATGAGCAGTTCTTC
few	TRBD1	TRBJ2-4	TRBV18	CASSPFRTGTRGNIQYF	TGTGCCAGCTCACCATTCCGGACAGGGACCCGCGGAAACATTCAGTACTTC
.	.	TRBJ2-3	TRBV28	CASSLYGGERGTDTQYF	TGTGCCAGCAGTTTATACGGCGGGGAGCGGGGCACAGATACGCAGTATTTT
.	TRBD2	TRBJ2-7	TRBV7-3	CASSLSAGETYEQYF	TGTGCCAGCAGCTTATCAGCGGGGGAGACCTACGAGCAGTACTTC
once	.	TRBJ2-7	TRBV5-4	CASGSSYEQYF	TGTGCCAGCGGGAGCTCCTACGAGCAGTACTTC
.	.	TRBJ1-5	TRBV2	CASRSYGNQPQHF	TGTGCCAGCAGGTCATATGGCAATCAGCCCCAGCATTTT
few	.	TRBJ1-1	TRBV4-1	CASSQDGAATSSEAFF	TGCGCCAGCAGCCAAGACGGAGCAGCTACTTCTTCTGAAGCTTTCTTT
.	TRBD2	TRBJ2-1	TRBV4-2	CASTQWASGGVYNEQFF	TGTGCCAGCACCCAGTGGGCTAGCGGGGGGGTTTACAATGAGCAGTTCTTC
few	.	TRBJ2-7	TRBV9	CASSVEDARSYEQYF	TGTGCCAGCAGCGTAGAGGACGCTCGCTCCTACGAGCAGTACTTC
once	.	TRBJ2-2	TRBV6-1	CASSEGTGYTGELFF	TGTGCCAGCAGTGAAGGTACAGGGTACACCGGGGAGCTGTTTTTT
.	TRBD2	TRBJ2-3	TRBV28	CASSRLAGAADTQYF	TGTGCCAGCAGTCGACTAGCGGGCGCCGCAGATACGCAGTATTTT
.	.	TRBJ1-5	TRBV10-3	CAISRGRDQPQHF	TGTGCCATCAGCCGGGGCCGGGATCAGCCCCAGCATTTT
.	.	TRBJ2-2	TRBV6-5	CASSYLPDTGELFF	TGTGCCAGCAGTTACCTCCCGGACACCGGGGAGCTGTTTTTT
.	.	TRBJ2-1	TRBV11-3	CASSAPGTSYNEQFF	TGTGCCAGCAGCGCCCCGGGGACGTCCTACAATGAGCAGTTCTTC
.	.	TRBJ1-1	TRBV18	CASSQGANTEAFF	TGTGCCAGCTCACAAGGGGCGAACACTGAAGCTTTCTTT
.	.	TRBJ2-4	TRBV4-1	CASSQGVRPENIQYF	TGCGCCAGCAGCCAAGGGGTAAGGCCAGAAAACATTCAGTACTTC
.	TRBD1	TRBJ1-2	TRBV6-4	CASSTGTAYGYGYTF	TGTGCCAGCAGCACCGGGACAGCATATGGCTATGGCTACACCTTC
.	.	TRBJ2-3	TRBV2	CAKEERTDTQYF	TGTGCCAAAGAGGAGCGGACAGATACGCAGTATTTT
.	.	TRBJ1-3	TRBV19	CASSIGSLSGNTIYF	TGTGCCAGTAGTATAGGGTCCCTCTCTGGAAACACCATATATTTT
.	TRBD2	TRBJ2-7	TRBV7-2	CASSPGMAGGAEQYF	TGTGCCAGCAGCCCAGGGATGGCGGGGGGCGCCGAGCAGTACTTC
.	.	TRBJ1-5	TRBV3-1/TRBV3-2	CASSQDATNQPQHF	TGTGCCAGCAGCCAAGATGCGACGAATCAGCCCCAGCATTTT
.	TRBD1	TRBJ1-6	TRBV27	CASSNRGSSLHF	TGTGCCAGCAGTAACAGGGGGTCGTCGCTCCACTTT
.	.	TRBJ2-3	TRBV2	CASTTRTGGEDTQYF	TGTGCCAGCACCACGCGGACAGGAGGGGAAGATACGCAGTATTTT
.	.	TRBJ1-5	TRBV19	CASSIPEGMGNQPQHF	TGTGCCAGTAGTATCCCAGAGGGGATGGGTAATCAGCCCCAGCATTTT
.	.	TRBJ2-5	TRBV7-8	CASSPKDSLTQYF	TGTGCCAGCAGCCCGAAGGACAGTTTGACCCAGTACTTC
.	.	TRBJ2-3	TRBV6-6	CASSYERSTDTQYF	TGTGCCAGCAGTTACGAGCGTAGCACAGATACGCAGTATTTT
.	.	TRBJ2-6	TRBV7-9	CASSLRVTPRSGANVLTF	TGTGCCAGCAGCCTCAGGGTTACGCCCCGCTCTGGGGCCAACGTCCTGACTTTC
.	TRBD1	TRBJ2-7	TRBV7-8	CASSLAPGGSYEQYF	TGTGCCAGCAGCTTAGCGCCAGGGGGCTCCTACGAGCAGTACTTC
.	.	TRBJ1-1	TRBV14	CASSWNMNTEAFF	TGTGCCAGTTCATGGAACATGAACACTGAAGCTTTCTTT
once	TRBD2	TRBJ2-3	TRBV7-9	CASSLTSGSTDTQYF	TGTGCCAGCAGCTTGACTAGCGGGAGCACAGATACGCAGTATTTT
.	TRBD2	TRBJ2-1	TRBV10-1	CASSASGGQYNEQFF	TGCGCCAGCAGTGCGAGCGGGGGGCAATACAATGAGCAGTTCTTC